This TCR beta chain was recorded in a study of cytomegalovirus exposure and HLA in healthy donors. Germline V gives CDR1 SGHTA, CDR2 FQGNSA. Trimming left V 2 bases short and J 1 base short, with 14 bases between. CDR3 length: 16 amino acids. Vbeta (60) and Jbeta (13) primers were used in the PCR. Assay: immunoSEQ multiplex PCR; the TCRdb copy retains only in-frame clones and omits some. The sample records around 96,000 clones, 55% to 75% being singletons. This TCR was sampled from a man in his 60s in good health and CMV-seronegative. V and J are TRBV7-2 and TRBJ2-5, with a tentative D call TRBD1 (5 bases). Sequencing was done on a sample of PBMCs. CDR3 in DNA: TGTGCCAGCAGCTTACAGGGCCAAATTGGCCAAGAGACCCAGTACTTC. Protein sequence: CASSLQGQIGQETQYF.